Following are 5 T cell receptor beta chains from one sample sequenced in a study of blood T cell repertoires in COVID-19. TCRdb keeps only in-frame clones here, not all; method: immunoSEQ multiplex PCR. The data hold about 230,000 clones, with approximately 90% observed a single time. The source material was peripheral blood. These receptors all come from a man aged 30-40 years with COVID-19, enrolled during active disease.

The chain combines TRBV30 with TRBJ2-6; maybe TRBD1 (5 bases). CDR1 and CDR2 (germline): GTSNPN, SVGIG (reference sequence). The CDR3 consists of 15 residues. Trimming took 4 bases from V and 3 from J, leaving 13 bases between them. CDR3 DNA sequence: TGTGCCTGGACCCCAGGGTGGGGTGGGGCCAACGTCCTGACTTTC. It yields the protein CAWTPGWGGANVLTF.

The J gene is TRBJ1-2, the V gene TRBV12-3 or TRBV12-4; 8 bases align to TRBD1. This CDR3 has 12 residues. V lost 10 bases, J lost 3 bases, and 4 bases stayed unmatched. The CDR3 reads CAIQQGDYGYTF. CDR3 in DNA: TGTGCCATCCAACAGGGGGACTATGGCTACACCTTC.

The genes are TRBV12-3 or TRBV12-4 and TRBJ1-6, with D hard to call. V lost 5 bases to trimming and J lost 10 bases, with 12 bases between them. CDR3 size: 13 residues. The CDR3 here is CASSPLEWSPLHF. CDR3 bases: TGTGCCAGCAGTCCGCTGGAGTGGTCACCCCTCCACTTT.

This sequence joins TRBV27 and TRBJ2-3; 10 bases are a match to TRBD2. This CDR3 region has 19 residues. Germline V CDR1 and CDR2: MNHEY, SMNVEV (reference sequence). Losses at the gene ends were 0 bases for V and 3 bases for J; bases not matched to a gene: 12. The CDR3 DNA reads as TGTGCCAGCAGTTTATCAGGAGGGCCTAGCGGGAGAGGAACAGATACGCAGTATTTT. It codes for CASSLSGGPSGRGTDTQYF.

The chain links TRBV9 to TRBJ1-3, with TRBD1 identical over 7 bases. The V segment lost 4 bases and the J segment 8 bases; nucleotides outside the gene matches: 15. This CDR3 is 16 amino acids long. Germline V CDR1 and CDR2: SGDLS, YYNGEE. CDR3 bases: TGTGCCAGCAGCTCTCGGACAGGACTGACGGGAGACACCATATATTTT. This codes for CASSSRTGLTGDTIYF. The variable domain in full, completed from reference TRBV9 and TRBJ1-3, reads DSGVTQTPKHLITATGQRVTLRCSPRSGDLSVYWYQQSLDQGLQFLIQYYNGEERAKGNILERFSAQQFPDLHSELNLSSLELGDSALYFCASSSRTGLTGDTIYFGEGSWLTVV.